This T cell receptor (beta chain) was observed in a study of T cells in Graves' hyperthyroidism and ophthalmopathy (dated by TCRdb to about 2019). Looking at the study overall: Peripheral blood was collected at initial diagnosis, before any treatment. To identify distinguishing TCR V-J signatures, a discovery cohort of 95 to 100 patients was used, comprising fewer than 45 with Graves' ophthalmopathy and 55 to 65 with stable Graves' hyperthyroidism. Prospective prediction of ophthalmopathy was tested in an independent validation cohort consisting of some 19 hyperthyroidism patients and 15 to 17 patients who later progressed to ophthalmopathy. For training and testing, the 110 or so patients in the discovery cohort were randomly divided in a 7:3 ratio. The study also compared thyroid tissue and blood T-cell repertoires from over 5 Graves' hyperthyroidism patients. Following sampling, methimazole starting at 30 mg daily was given to hyperthyroidism patients, and high-dose intravenous methylprednisolone was given to ophthalmopathy patients. TCR Vbeta CDR3 sequencing of 135 peripheral blood samples (fewer than 45 ophthalmopathy, 75 hyperthyroidism and approximately 17 progressor patients) is reported in the paper.

The TCR beta CDR3 regions were amplified from the RNA transcripts. A first-round RT-PCR of the TCR CDR3 used the HTBI primer set with the Qiagen OneStep RT-PCR kit. Libraries were constructed in a second round of multiplex PCR, after which size selection and purification were performed. Paired-end sequencing of the libraries was performed with 100 bp reads on an Illumina HiSeq2000. For the original study's pipeline: SOAPnuke was used to process the raw data, with reads discarded if the reads contained adapters or uncalled bases, had a mean Phred below 15, or lacked an exact constant-primer or identifier match. High-quality paired reads were merged using COPE v1.2.5, and each unique nucleotide sequence was defined as a clonotype. MiTCR v1.1 was used to align the clonotypes against IMGT TRBV, TRBD and TRBJ reference segments. Only V-J combinations with frequency above 0.0001, covering about 99% of repertoires, were analysed. The TCS score was defined as F50 (clonal expansion) divided by E x V (chaos), with BLOSUM62-based TCRdist calculated between CDR3 peptides within each V-J. Welch's t-statistics and random forest reduced roughly 540 V-J features to under 15, which were used in a naive Bayes classifier (R e1071). TCRdb trimmed public reads at Q25 via fastp, called clones via MiXCR and kept in-frame beta chains. Rows are unified per CDR3 protein, each entry keeping the most common DNA and genes. V and J calls and clone size were set by TCRdb, not the authors. A total of 540,000 or so distinct CDR3 sequences appear in this sample, roughly 14% of them only once. The top ten hold around 7.5% of the sample.

Graves' hyperthyroidism was defined as stable when no progression to ophthalmopathy occurred over 18 months of follow-up. The hyperthyroidism patients were between 18 and 65 years old and newly diagnosed, with a disease duration of less than 2 months. Any patient with an uncontrolled infection, another autoimmune disease, pregnancy or lactation was excluded. Diagnoses relied on clinical symptoms, serum thyroxine and TRAb, thyroid ultrasound and orbital computed tomography. Ficoll-Paque density gradient centrifugation was used to isolate PBMCs from around 10 ml of fresh peripheral blood. Trizol reagent was used to extract total RNA, and RNA quality was then checked on an Agilent 2100 Bioanalyzer. The germline V gene specifies MGHRA as CDR1 and YSYEKL as CDR2. Inclusive of the bounding cysteine and phenylalanine, the CDR3 is 13 residues long. Only CDR3 DNA is held: 39 bases, read in frame from base 1. The germline ends are 16 bases apart after V is trimmed by 2 bases and J by 12 bases.

What the study reported, not specific to this receptor: Most expanded thyroid clonotypes (frequency above 0.001) were also detected in blood, suggesting blood repertoires may reflect thyroid immune responses. No statistical method was used to set the sample size in advance, and investigators knew the group allocation. In validation, the model predicted progression to ophthalmopathy with over 65% sensitivity and approximately 78% specificity, a median of about six months before onset. A 13 V-J signature model separated ophthalmopathy from stable hyperthyroidism, with roughly 88% sensitivity and just under 84% specificity in cross-validation and 80%/75% in testing.

This clonotype was seen at least ten times. Its antigen is currently not known. Base qualities are not recorded, but no much larger clone differs from it by a single base. The V and J segments used are TRBV4-1 and TRBJ2-5, with the D gene uncertain. Sequencing used blood. This clonotype was obtained from a woman aged 30 to 39 with Graves' hyperthyroidism. The nucleotide sequence is given as TGCGCCAGCAGCCAATCTCTAGTCGACTTGAAGTACTTC. Its amino acids are CASSQSLVDLKYF.